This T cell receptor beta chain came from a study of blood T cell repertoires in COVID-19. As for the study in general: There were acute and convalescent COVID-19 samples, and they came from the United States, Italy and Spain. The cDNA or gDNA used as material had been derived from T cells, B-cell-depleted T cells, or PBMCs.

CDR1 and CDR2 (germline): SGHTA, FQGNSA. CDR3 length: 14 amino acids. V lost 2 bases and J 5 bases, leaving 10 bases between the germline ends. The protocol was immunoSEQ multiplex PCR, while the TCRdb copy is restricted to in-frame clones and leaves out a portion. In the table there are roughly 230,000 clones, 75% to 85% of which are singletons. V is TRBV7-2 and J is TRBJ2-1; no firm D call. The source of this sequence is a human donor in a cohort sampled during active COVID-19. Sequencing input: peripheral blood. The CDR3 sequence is CASSLWLANNEQFF. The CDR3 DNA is TGTGCCAGCAGCTTATGGTTAGCTAACAATGAGCAGTTCTTC.